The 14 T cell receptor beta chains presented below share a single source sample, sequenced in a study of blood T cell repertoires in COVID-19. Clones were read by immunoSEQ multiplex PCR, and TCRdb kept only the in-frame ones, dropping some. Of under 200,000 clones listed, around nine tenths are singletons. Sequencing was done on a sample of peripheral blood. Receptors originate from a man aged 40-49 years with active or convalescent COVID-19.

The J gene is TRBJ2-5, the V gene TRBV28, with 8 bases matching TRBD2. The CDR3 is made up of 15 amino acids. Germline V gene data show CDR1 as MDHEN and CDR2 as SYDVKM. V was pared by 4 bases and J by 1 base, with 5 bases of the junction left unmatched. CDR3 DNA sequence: TGTGCCAGCAGTTCATCCGGGGGGGGCCAAGAGACCCAGTACTTC. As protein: CASSSSGGGQETQYF.

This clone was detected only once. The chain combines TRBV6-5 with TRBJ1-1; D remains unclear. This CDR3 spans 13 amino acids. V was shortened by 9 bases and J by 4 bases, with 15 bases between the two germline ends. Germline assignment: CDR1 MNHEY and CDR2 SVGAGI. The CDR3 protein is CASRFTAFTEAFF. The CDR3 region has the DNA TGTGCCAGTCGGTTTACAGCTTTCACTGAAGCTTTCTTT.

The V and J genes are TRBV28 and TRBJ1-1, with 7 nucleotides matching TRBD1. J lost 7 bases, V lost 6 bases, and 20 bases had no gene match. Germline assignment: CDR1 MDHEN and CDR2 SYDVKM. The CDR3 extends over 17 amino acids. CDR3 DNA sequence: TGTGCCAGCAGCCCAACCAACTCTCCTGACAGGGTCAGTGAAGCTTTCTTT. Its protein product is CASSPTNSPDRVSEAFF. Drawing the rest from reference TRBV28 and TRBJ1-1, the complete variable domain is DVKVTQSSRYLVKRTGEKVFLECVQDMDHENMFWYRQDPGLGLRLIYFSYDVKMKEKGDIPEGYSVSREKKERFSLILESASTNQTSMYLCASSPTNSPDRVSEAFFGQGTRLTVV.

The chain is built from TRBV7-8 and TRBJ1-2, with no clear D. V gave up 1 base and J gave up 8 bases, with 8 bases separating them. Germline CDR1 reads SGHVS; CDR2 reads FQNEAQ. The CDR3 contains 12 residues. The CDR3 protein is CASSLDHWGYTF. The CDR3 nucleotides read TGTGCCAGCAGCTTAGACCACTGGGGCTACACCTTC.

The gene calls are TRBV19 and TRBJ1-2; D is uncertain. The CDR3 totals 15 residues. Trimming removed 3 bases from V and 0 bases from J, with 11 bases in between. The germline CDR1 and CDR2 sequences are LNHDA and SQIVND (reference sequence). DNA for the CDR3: TGTGCCAGTAGTATCCCCGGAGCAACTAACTATGGCTACACCTTC. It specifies CASSIPGATNYGYTF. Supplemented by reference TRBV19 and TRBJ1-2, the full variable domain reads DGGITQSPKYLFRKEGQNVTLSCEQNLNHDAMYWYRQDPGQGLRLIYYSQIVNDFQKGDIAEGYSVSREKKESFPLTVTSAQKNPTAFYLCASSIPGATNYGYTFGSGTRLTVV.

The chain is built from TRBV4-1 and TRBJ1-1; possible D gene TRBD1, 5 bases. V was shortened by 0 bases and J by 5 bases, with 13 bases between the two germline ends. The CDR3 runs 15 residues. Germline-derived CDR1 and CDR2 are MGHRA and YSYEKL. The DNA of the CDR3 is TGCGCCAGCAGCCAAGATCGGCAGGGTCTTACTGAAGCTTTCTTT. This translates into CASSQDRQGLTEAFF.

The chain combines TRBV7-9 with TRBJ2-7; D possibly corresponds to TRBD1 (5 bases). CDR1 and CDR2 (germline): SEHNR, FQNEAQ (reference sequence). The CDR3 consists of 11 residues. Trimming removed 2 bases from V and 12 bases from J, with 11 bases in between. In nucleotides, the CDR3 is TGTGCCAGCAGCTTATTGGACAACCCGTACTTC. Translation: CASSLLDNPYF. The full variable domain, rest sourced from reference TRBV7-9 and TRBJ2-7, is DTGVSQNPRHKITKRGQNVTFRCDPISEHNRLYWYRQTLGQGPEFLTYFQNEAQLEKSRLLSDRFSAERPKGSFSTLEIQRTEQGDSAMYLCASSLLDNPYFGPGTRLTVT.

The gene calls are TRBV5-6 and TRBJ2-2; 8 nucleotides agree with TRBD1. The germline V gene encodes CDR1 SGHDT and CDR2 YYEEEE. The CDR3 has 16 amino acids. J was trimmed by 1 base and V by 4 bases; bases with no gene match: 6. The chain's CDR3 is CASSRRTGKNTGELFF. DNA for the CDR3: TGTGCCAGCAGCCGACGGACAGGGAAGAACACCGGGGAGCTGTTTTTT.

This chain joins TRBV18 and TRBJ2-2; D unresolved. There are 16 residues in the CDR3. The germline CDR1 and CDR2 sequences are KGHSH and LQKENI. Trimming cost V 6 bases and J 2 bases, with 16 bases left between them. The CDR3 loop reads CASSPGSYYNTGELFF. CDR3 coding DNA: TGTGCCAGCTCTCCCGGGTCCTATTACAACACCGGGGAGCTGTTTTTT.

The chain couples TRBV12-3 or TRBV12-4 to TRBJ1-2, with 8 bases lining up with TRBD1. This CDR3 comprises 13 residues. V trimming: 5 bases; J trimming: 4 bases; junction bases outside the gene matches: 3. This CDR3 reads CASSPGGAYGYTF. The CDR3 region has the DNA TGTGCCAGCAGTCCAGGGGGCGCCTATGGCTACACCTTC.

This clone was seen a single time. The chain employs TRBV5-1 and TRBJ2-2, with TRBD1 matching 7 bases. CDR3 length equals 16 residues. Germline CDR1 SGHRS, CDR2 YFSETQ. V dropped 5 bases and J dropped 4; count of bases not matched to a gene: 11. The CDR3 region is CASRGETGSGTGELFF. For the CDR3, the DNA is TGCGCCAGCAGGGGAGAGACAGGGTCGGGCACCGGGGAGCTGTTTTTT. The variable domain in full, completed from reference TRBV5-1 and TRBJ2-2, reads KAGVTQTPRYLIKTRGQQVTLSCSPISGHRSVSWYQQTPGQGLQFLFEYFSETQRNKGNFPGRFSGRQFSNSRSEMNVSTLELGDSALYLCASRGETGSGTGELFFGEGSRLTVL.

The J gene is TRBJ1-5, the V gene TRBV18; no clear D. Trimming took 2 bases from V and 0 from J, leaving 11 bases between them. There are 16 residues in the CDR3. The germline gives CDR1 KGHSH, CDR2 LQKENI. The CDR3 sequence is CASSPVPTTSNQPQHF. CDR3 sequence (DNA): TGTGCCAGCTCACCAGTTCCGACAACTAGCAATCAGCCCCAGCATTTT.

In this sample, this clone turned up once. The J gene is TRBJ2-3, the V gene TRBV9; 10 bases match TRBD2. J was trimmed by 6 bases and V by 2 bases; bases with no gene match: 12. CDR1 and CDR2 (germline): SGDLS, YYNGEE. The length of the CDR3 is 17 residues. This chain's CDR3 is CASSVRASGSPRDTQYF. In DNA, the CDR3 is TGTGCCAGCAGCGTGAGGGCTAGCGGGAGCCCTAGGGATACGCAGTATTTT.

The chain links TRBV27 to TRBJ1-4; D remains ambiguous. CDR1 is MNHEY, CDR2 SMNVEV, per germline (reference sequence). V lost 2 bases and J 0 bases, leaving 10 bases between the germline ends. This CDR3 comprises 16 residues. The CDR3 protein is CASSLGLTATNEKLFF. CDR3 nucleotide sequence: TGTGCCAGCAGTTTAGGGTTAACAGCAACTAATGAAAAACTGTTTTTT.